These 16 T cell receptor beta chains came from one sample sequenced in a study of T cell responses to AZD1222 COVID-19 vaccine. Repertoires were generated with immunoSEQ multiplex PCR, while TCRdb's copy carries only in-frame clones and drops some. The table shows some 92,000 clones, with around nine tenths occurring only once. This specimen was peripheral blood, taken on day 0 of AZD1222 vaccination. The receptors originated from an adult in good health.

The V gene is TRBV19, the J gene TRBJ2-1; 7 positions match TRBD1. The J segment lost 5 bases and the V segment lost 6 bases, leaving 7 bases of the junction unmatched. Per germline, CDR1 LNHDA and CDR2 SQIVND (reference sequence). The CDR3 runs 14 residues. The CDR3: CASRRRGQNNEQFF. CDR3 bases: TGTGCCAGTAGGCGTAGGGGGCAGAACAATGAGCAGTTCTTC.

This clone was recorded only once. V is TRBV5-8 and J is TRBJ2-7; D not certain. V lost 4 bases, J lost 3 bases, and 17 bases lay in between. CDR1 SGHTS and CDR2 YDEGEE come from the germline V gene. The CDR3 totals 15 residues. CDR3 residues: CASSPPAARSYEQYF. The CDR3 region has the DNA TGTGCCAGCAGCCCCCCGGCGGCCCGGAGCTACGAGCAGTACTTC. Looking up the rest from reference TRBV5-8 and TRBJ2-7 gives the full variable domain: EAGVTQSPTHLIKTRGQQATLRCSPISGHTSVYWYQQALGLGLQFLLWYDEGEERNRGNFPPRFSGRQFPNYSSELNVNALELEDSALYLCASSPPAARSYEQYFGPGTRLTVT.

The CDR3 sequence is CASSLLATGEQYF. The CDR3 nucleotides are TGTGCCAGCAGCTTACTAGCGACGGGCGAGCAGTACTTC. The chain joins TRBV11-3 to TRBJ2-7; possible D gene TRBD2, 6 bases. The germline CDR1 and CDR2 sequences are SGHNT and YENEEA. V lost 2 bases, J lost 6 bases, and 11 bases lay in between. The CDR3 consists of 13 residues.

The chain couples TRBV28 to TRBJ1-6; possible D gene TRBD1, 6 bases. With 6 bases removed from V and 7 bases from J, the gap between germline ends came to 22 bases. The CDR3 covers 17 residues. CDR1 MDHEN and CDR2 SYDVKM come from the germline V gene. As DNA, the CDR3 is TGTGCCAGCAGCGGGGGACTCGGCAGGGGATACAATTCACCCCTCCACTTT. Translated: CASSGGLGRGYNSPLHF.

This clone appeared a single time. V usage is TRBV5-1 and J usage is TRBJ2-5; TRBD1 matches at 9 bases. CDR3 length: 16 amino acids. J lost 5 bases, V lost 3 bases, and 11 bases had no gene match. Germline loops: CDR1 SGHRS, CDR2 YFSETQ. The CDR3 is CASSSGTGRGWETQYF. As DNA, the CDR3 is TGCGCCAGCAGCTCCGGGACAGGGCGTGGGTGGGAGACCCAGTACTTC.

The chain is built from TRBV18 and TRBJ2-2; 12 positions match TRBD1. Trimming took 5 bases from V and 7 from J; bases not matched to a gene: 5. CDR1 and CDR2 (germline): KGHSH, LQKENI. The CDR3 spans 15 residues. The CDR3 sequence: CASSSGQGAGGELFF. CDR3 coding DNA: TGTGCCAGCTCATCGGGACAGGGGGCCGGCGGGGAGCTGTTTTTT.

V and J are TRBV7-8 and TRBJ1-4; TRBD1 agrees at 7 bases. The CDR3 consists of 17 residues. Germline CDR1 is SGHVS and CDR2 is FQNEAQ. Germline trimming cut 1 base from V and 1 base from J; bases unmatched to any gene: 6. CDR3 DNA sequence: TGTGCCAGCAGCTTAGGACAGGGCATCGTAACTAATGAAAAACTGTTTTTT. Translation gives CASSLGQGIVTNEKLFF.

This chain uses TRBV29-1 with TRBJ2-3; 7 bases agree with TRBD2. The CDR3 totals 13 residues. CDR1 and CDR2 from the germline V gene are SQVTM and ANQGSEA. V lost 4 bases, J lost 5 bases, and 6 bases stayed unmatched. The CDR3 DNA follows: TGCAGCGTTGGGGGCGGGAGTGGAGATACGCAGTATTTT. Protein product: CSVGGGSGDTQYF.

The chain has TRBV19 and TRBJ1-5; 8 nucleotides match TRBD1. Germline-derived CDR1 and CDR2 are LNHDA and SQIVND (reference sequence). There are 17 residues in the CDR3. J gave up 4 bases and V 5 bases, and 13 bases lay outside the gene matches. The CDR3 sequence is CASSLRLGQGANQPQHF. The CDR3 DNA sequence: TGTGCCAGTAGTTTAAGGTTGGGCCAGGGGGCTAATCAGCCCCAGCATTTT.

J is TRBJ1-5 and V is TRBV7-9; 7 positions agree with TRBD1. Trimming cost V 1 base and J 5 bases; bases outside gene matches: 11. The CDR3 contains 17 residues. Germline V gene data show CDR1 as SEHNR and CDR2 as FQNEAQ (reference sequence). Here the CDR3 DNA reads TGTGCCAGCAGCTTAGGCGGGGGGAGACAGGGCGATCAGCCCCAGCATTTT. This codes for CASSLGGGRQGDQPQHF.

The rearrangement joins TRBV24-1 to TRBJ2-2, with 7 nucleotides matching TRBD1. Germline lookup yields CDR1 KGHDR and CDR2 SFDVKD. With 9 bases clipped from V and 6 bases from J, the junction kept 6 bases outside the gene matches. The CDR3 has 13 residues. Here the CDR3 DNA reads TGTGCCACCGCAATAGGGGGCCCCGGGGAGCTGTTTTTT. Its protein product is CATAIGGPGELFF.

The rearrangement joins TRBV9 to TRBJ2-3; 10 bases fit TRBD1. J lost 5 bases, V lost 0 bases, and 9 bases had no gene match. The CDR3 loop spans 17 amino acids. In germline, CDR1 is SGDLS, CDR2 YYNGEE. The CDR3 DNA follows: TGTGCCAGCAGCGTAGTGGGGACAGGGGTTGGGGGAGATACGCAGTATTTT. It yields the protein CASSVVGTGVGGDTQYF.

The DNA of the CDR3 is TGTGCTAGTGGGTACGGACTAGCGGGAGGTAGTAACAATGAGCAGTTCTTC. Encoded protein: CASGYGLAGGSNNEQFF. The rearrangement links TRBV12-5 to TRBJ2-1; 14 nucleotides agree with TRBD2. The V gene end was trimmed by 6 bases and the J gene end by 5 bases; junction bases not matched to a gene: 9. The germline CDR1 and CDR2 sequences are LGHNT and FRNRAP. The CDR3 runs to 17 residues.

Concerning this clone itself: A junction boundary mismatches the germline segment, possibly from a read error. The chain recombines TRBV7-7 with TRBJ2-5; the D call may be TRBD1 or TRBD2 (5 bases each). The germline V gene encodes CDR1 SSHAT and CDR2 FNYEAQ (reference sequence). The CDR3 has 14 amino acids. This CDR3 reads CASSRDPHGETQYF. CDR3 nucleotides: TGTGCTAGCAGCAGGGACCCTCATGGGGAGACCCAGTACTTC.

The V gene is TRBV4-2, the J gene TRBJ1-5, with TRBD1 as a possible D gene (6 bases). The CDR3 consists of 14 residues. The V end lost 3 bases, the J end lost 6 bases, and 12 bases lay between the germline ends. Germline V gives CDR1 LGHNA, CDR2 YNFKEQ. The CDR3 nucleotides read TGTGCCAGCAGCCAGAGCACAGGGAGTCAGCCCCAGCATTTT. It specifies CASSQSTGSQPQHF.

The chain joins TRBV5-6 to TRBJ1-6, with a weak D call TRBD1 (5 bases). This CDR3 contains 15 residues. Trimming took 4 bases from V and 12 from J, leaving 20 bases between them. The germline V gene encodes CDR1 SGHDT and CDR2 YYEEEE. The CDR3 sequence is CASSTNRNRVGPLHF. CDR3 in DNA: TGTGCCAGCAGCACCAACAGGAACCGGGTTGGACCCCTCCACTTT.